These T cell receptor beta chains were read from a single sample in a study of OX40 agonist ivuxolimab in advanced cancers. Only in-frame clones appear in the TCRdb table, and some are missing; sequencing was by immunoSEQ multiplex PCR. The profile shows about 64,000 clones, 80% to 95% of them singletons. The sample here was CD4+ or CD8+ T cells sorted from blood, taken in a trial of the OX40 agonist ivuxolimab. These receptors were taken from an adult with an advanced solid tumor such as melanoma, head and neck, liver or kidney cancer. Each CDR3 is given with its conserved first and last residue. A D gene is named only where the DNA matches it firmly. Some rows have no size entry. The others give once, few or many, or a class for an expanded clone.

j_call: TRBJ2-2; clone_size: once; d_call: TRBD1; v_call: TRBV5-4; cdr3_aa: CASRKGQGDTGELFF; cdr3_nt: TGTGCCAGCAGGAAAGGACAGGGGGACACCGGGGAGCTGTTTTTT
j_call: TRBJ2-1; clone_size: NA; d_call: TRBD2; v_call: TRBV5-1; cdr3_aa: CASYESGSSYNEQFF; cdr3_nt: TGCGCCAGCTATGAGAGCGGGAGCTCCTACAATGAGCAGTTCTTC
j_call: TRBJ2-7; clone_size: NA; d_call: TRBD1; v_call: TRBV7-6; cdr3_aa: CASSLRQGPYEQYF; cdr3_nt: TGTGCCAGCAGCTTGCGACAGGGGCCCTACGAGCAGTACTTC
j_call: TRBJ2-2; clone_size: NA; d_call: TRBD1; v_call: TRBV5-4; cdr3_aa: CASSPRPGTVTGELFF; cdr3_nt: TGTGCCAGCAGCCCTCGTCCCGGGACAGTCACCGGGGAGCTGTTTTTT
j_call: TRBJ1-4; clone_size: once; d_call: TRBD1; v_call: TRBV6-5; cdr3_aa: CASSTRQGTDEKLFF; cdr3_nt: TGTGCCAGCAGTACCAGACAGGGAACGGATGAAAAACTGTTTTTT
j_call: TRBJ1-4; clone_size: NA; d_call: NA; v_call: TRBV12-5; cdr3_aa: CASGLWVSEKLFF; cdr3_nt: TGTGCTAGTGGTTTGTGGGTTAGTGAAAAACTGTTTTTT
j_call: TRBJ2-2; clone_size: NA; d_call: NA; v_call: TRBV18; cdr3_aa: CASSPFQENTGELFF; cdr3_nt: TGTGCCAGCTCACCATTTCAAGAGAACACCGGGGAGCTGTTTTTT
j_call: TRBJ2-5; clone_size: NA; d_call: TRBD2; v_call: TRBV12-5; cdr3_aa: CASGGSGNQETQYF; cdr3_nt: TGTGCTAGTGGTGGTAGCGGGAACCAAGAGACCCAGTACTTC
j_call: TRBJ2-7; clone_size: NA; d_call: TRBD1; v_call: TRBV5-1; cdr3_aa: CASSIQGAPYEQYF; cdr3_nt: TGCGCCAGCAGCATACAGGGGGCGCCCTACGAGCAGTACTTC
j_call: TRBJ2-1; clone_size: NA; d_call: NA; v_call: TRBV7-9; cdr3_aa: CASSLGLVYGEQFF; cdr3_nt: TGTGCCAGCAGCTTAGGGCTAGTCTACGGTGAGCAGTTCTTC
j_call: TRBJ1-5; clone_size: NA; d_call: NA; v_call: TRBV5-1; cdr3_aa: CASSLEGQPQHF; cdr3_nt: TGCGCCAGCAGCTTGGAGGGTCAGCCCCAGCATTTT
j_call: TRBJ2-7; clone_size: NA; d_call: NA; v_call: TRBV28; cdr3_aa: CASNGERILSYEQYF; cdr3_nt: TGTGCCAGCAATGGGGAGCGGATCCTCTCCTACGAGCAGTACTTC
j_call: TRBJ2-1; clone_size: NA; d_call: TRBD1; v_call: TRBV2; cdr3_aa: CASRSTGTVGDEFF; cdr3_nt: TGTGCCAGCAGATCGACCGGGACAGTAGGTGATGAGTTCTTC
j_call: TRBJ2-1; clone_size: NA; d_call: NA; v_call: TRBV27; cdr3_aa: CASSLFGNFNEQFF; cdr3_nt: TGTGCCAGCAGTTTATTCGGGAATTTCAATGAGCAGTTCTTC
j_call: TRBJ2-1; clone_size: NA; d_call: NA; v_call: TRBV10-1; cdr3_aa: CASSESSGFNEQFF; cdr3_nt: TGCGCCAGCAGTGAGTCGTCGGGGTTCAATGAGCAGTTCTTC
j_call: TRBJ2-5; clone_size: NA; d_call: NA; v_call: TRBV5-1; cdr3_aa: CASSLSPAGAQETQYF; cdr3_nt: TGCGCCAGCAGCTTGAGTCCCGCGGGGGCCCAAGAGACCCAGTACTTC
j_call: TRBJ2-7; clone_size: NA; d_call: TRBD1; v_call: TRBV27; cdr3_aa: CASSYHGTGLSYEQYF; cdr3_nt: TGTGCCAGCAGTTATCATGGGACAGGGCTTTCCTACGAGCAGTACTTC
j_call: TRBJ2-1; clone_size: NA; d_call: TRBD2; v_call: TRBV4-2; cdr3_aa: CASSDLSGGNEQFF; cdr3_nt: TGTGCCAGCAGCGATCTTAGCGGGGGAAATGAGCAGTTCTTC
j_call: TRBJ1-1; clone_size: NA; d_call: TRBD1; v_call: TRBV19; cdr3_aa: CASSIRSGGTWTEAFF; cdr3_nt: TGTGCCAGTAGTATTCGGTCAGGGGGCACGTGGACTGAAGCTTTCTTT
j_call: TRBJ2-2; clone_size: once; d_call: NA; v_call: TRBV5-1; cdr3_aa: CASMWQMNTGELFF; cdr3_nt: TGCGCCAGCATGTGGCAGATGAACACCGGGGAGCTGTTTTTT
j_call: TRBJ1-4; clone_size: NA; d_call: TRBD1; v_call: TRBV30; cdr3_aa: CAWSPGTDYEKLFF; cdr3_nt: TGTGCCTGGAGCCCGGGGACAGACTATGAAAAACTGTTTTTT
j_call: TRBJ2-2; clone_size: once; d_call: NA; v_call: TRBV18; cdr3_aa: CASPPGPGRTGELFF; cdr3_nt: TGTGCCAGCCCCCCTGGCCCAGGCCGAACCGGGGAGCTGTTTTTT
j_call: TRBJ1-6; clone_size: NA; d_call: NA; v_call: TRBV5-6; cdr3_aa: CASSWEKGNDSPLHF; cdr3_nt: TGTGCCAGCAGCTGGGAGAAGGGGAACGATTCGCCCCTCCACTTT
j_call: TRBJ2-1; clone_size: once; d_call: NA; v_call: TRBV27; cdr3_aa: CASSGFERTKTEQFF; cdr3_nt: TGTGCCAGCAGTGGGTTTGAGCGGACCAAAACCGAGCAGTTCTTC
j_call: TRBJ1-2; clone_size: NA; d_call: NA; v_call: TRBV5-1; cdr3_aa: CASSRDAGNYGYTF; cdr3_nt: TGCGCCAGCAGCCGGGATGCGGGGAACTATGGCTACACCTTC
j_call: TRBJ2-1; clone_size: NA; d_call: TRBD1; v_call: TRBV2; cdr3_aa: CASSRDRGLFAPFF; cdr3_nt: TGTGCCAGCAGCCGGGACAGGGGGCTCTTTGCCCCGTTCTTC
j_call: TRBJ2-5; clone_size: NA; d_call: NA; v_call: TRBV5-1; cdr3_aa: CASSPDSPGETQYF; cdr3_nt: TGCGCCAGCAGTCCGGACAGTCCTGGAGAGACCCAGTACTTC